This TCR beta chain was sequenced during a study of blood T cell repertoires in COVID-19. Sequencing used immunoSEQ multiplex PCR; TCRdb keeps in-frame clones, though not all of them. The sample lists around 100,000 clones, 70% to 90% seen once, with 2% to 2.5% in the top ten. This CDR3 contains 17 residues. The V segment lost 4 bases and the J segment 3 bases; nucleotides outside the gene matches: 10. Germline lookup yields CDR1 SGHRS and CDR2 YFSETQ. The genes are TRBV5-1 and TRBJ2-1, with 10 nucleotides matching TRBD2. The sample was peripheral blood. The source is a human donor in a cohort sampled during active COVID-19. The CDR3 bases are TGCGCCAGCAGCCCAGGGGTAGCGGGAGGCTTCTACAATGAGCAGTTCTTC. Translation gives CASSPGVAGGFYNEQFF.